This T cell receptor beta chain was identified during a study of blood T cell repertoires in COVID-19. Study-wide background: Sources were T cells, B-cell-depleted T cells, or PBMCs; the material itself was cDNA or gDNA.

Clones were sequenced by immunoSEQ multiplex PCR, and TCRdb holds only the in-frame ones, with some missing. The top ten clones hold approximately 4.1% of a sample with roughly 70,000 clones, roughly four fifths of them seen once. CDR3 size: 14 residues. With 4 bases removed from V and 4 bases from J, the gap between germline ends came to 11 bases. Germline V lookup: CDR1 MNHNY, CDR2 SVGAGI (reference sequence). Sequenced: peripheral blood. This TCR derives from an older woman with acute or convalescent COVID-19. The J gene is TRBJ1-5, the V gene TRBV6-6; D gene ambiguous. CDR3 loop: CASSLKSGNQPQHF. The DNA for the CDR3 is TGTGCCAGCAGTTTAAAGTCGGGGAATCAGCCCCAGCATTTT.